One and the same sample provided the 8 T cell receptor beta chains below, sequenced in a study of spatial heterogeneity in lung cancer. The sample's time point: sample taken at primary tumor resection. TCRdb re-called the 5' RACE reads with MiXCR, one entry per CDR3 protein. The data show 2,500 to 3,000 distinct CDR3 sequences, approximately 18% seen once. The sample consisted of normal lung tissue next to the tumor, taken at surgery. The source is a female donor with early-stage non-small cell lung cancer.

This clonotype was counted only a few times. V and J are TRBV29-1 and TRBJ2-5; weak D call: TRBD2 (6 bases). CDR1 and CDR2 from the germline V gene are SQVTM and ANQGSEA. This CDR3 comprises 13 residues. The ends were cut back, 6 bases at V and 5 bases at J, with 16 bases in the middle. CDR3 protein: CSVPGAPVETQYF. For the CDR3, the DNA is TGCAGCGTCCCGGGAGCCCCTGTGGAGACCCAGTACTTC. Variable domain in full (rest from reference TRBV29-1 and TRBJ2-5): SAVISQKPSRDICQRGTSLTIQCQVDSQVTMMFWYRQQPGQSLTLIATANQGSEATYESGFVIDKFPISRPNLTFSTLTVSNMSPEDSSIYLCSVPGAPVETQYFGPGTRLLVL.

This clonotype has at least ten counts. The rearrangement links TRBV12-3 or TRBV12-4 to TRBJ2-2; D is undetermined. CDR3 size: 15 residues. Trimming pared 1 base from V and 9 bases from J, leaving 15 bases between. The CDR3 is CASSLGPLSSRELFF. CDR3 nucleotides: TGTGCCAGCAGTTTAGGGCCCCTCTCCTCGAGGGAGCTGTTTTTT.

In its sample, this clonotype is medium-sized. The chain couples TRBV18 to TRBJ2-5; 7 bases match TRBD2. The J segment lost 0 bases and the V segment lost 0 bases, leaving 7 bases of the junction unmatched. Germline V gene lookup returns CDR1 KGHSH and CDR2 LQKENI. This CDR3 spans 17 amino acids. CDR3 protein: CASSPPKLRGYQETQYF. CDR3 coding DNA: TGTGCCAGCTCACCACCGAAACTGCGGGGGTACCAAGAGACCCAGTACTTC.

By sample share, this clonotype is large. This chain connects TRBV6-5 to TRBJ2-7; 9 bases match TRBD1. This CDR3 has 13 residues. The germline gives CDR1 MNHEY, CDR2 SVGAGI. V dropped 8 bases and J dropped 6; count of bases not matched to a gene: 8. Here the CDR3 DNA reads TGTGCCAGCTCGTGGGACAGGGTGGGCGAGCAGTACTTC. Encoded protein: CASSWDRVGEQYF.

As concerns this clonotype: Given a much more abundant clone one base away, this may be a read error. This chain uses TRBV29-1 with TRBJ1-1, with D uncertain. This CDR3 comprises 13 residues. CDR1 SQVTM and CDR2 ANQGSEA come from the germline V gene. V shed 5 bases and J shed 2 bases, with 12 bases lying between them. CDR3 coding DNA: TGCAGCGTTTTCGACAAGGATAACACTGAAGCTTTCTTT. Protein sequence: CSVFDKDNTEAFF.

The rearrangement uses TRBV12-3 or TRBV12-4 and TRBJ2-5; perhaps TRBD2 as D (5 bases). The length of the CDR3 is 15 residues. Trimming left V 2 bases short and J 4 bases short, with 14 bases between. Here the CDR3 reads CASSLIAGFGETQYF. The CDR3 DNA sequence: TGTGCCAGCAGTTTAATCGCGGGTTTCGGAGAGACCCAGTACTTC.

By frequency in the sample, this clonotype is medium-sized (0.01 to 0.1%). The V call is TRBV11-2, the J call TRBJ2-1; TRBD2 aligns across 8 bases. Germline values: CDR1 SGHAT, CDR2 FQNNGV. This CDR3 comprises 15 residues. V shed 5 bases and J 6 bases; nucleotides not matched to a gene: 9. In nucleotides, the CDR3 is TGTGCCAGCAGCCCCAGCGGGAGACCTGCCAATGAGCAGTTCTTC. Translation: CASSPSGRPANEQFF.

This clonotype is medium-sized within its sample. The V and J genes are TRBV6-2 or TRBV6-3 and TRBJ2-7; 13 bases are a match to TRBD2. V was pared by 7 bases and J by 3 bases, with 9 bases of the junction left unmatched. The CDR3 sequence is 16 residues long. Germline CDR1 MNHEY, CDR2 SVGEGT. The CDR3: CASTVGLAGSGYEQYF. The DNA for the CDR3 is TGTGCCAGCACCGTGGGACTAGCGGGAAGTGGCTACGAGCAGTACTTC.